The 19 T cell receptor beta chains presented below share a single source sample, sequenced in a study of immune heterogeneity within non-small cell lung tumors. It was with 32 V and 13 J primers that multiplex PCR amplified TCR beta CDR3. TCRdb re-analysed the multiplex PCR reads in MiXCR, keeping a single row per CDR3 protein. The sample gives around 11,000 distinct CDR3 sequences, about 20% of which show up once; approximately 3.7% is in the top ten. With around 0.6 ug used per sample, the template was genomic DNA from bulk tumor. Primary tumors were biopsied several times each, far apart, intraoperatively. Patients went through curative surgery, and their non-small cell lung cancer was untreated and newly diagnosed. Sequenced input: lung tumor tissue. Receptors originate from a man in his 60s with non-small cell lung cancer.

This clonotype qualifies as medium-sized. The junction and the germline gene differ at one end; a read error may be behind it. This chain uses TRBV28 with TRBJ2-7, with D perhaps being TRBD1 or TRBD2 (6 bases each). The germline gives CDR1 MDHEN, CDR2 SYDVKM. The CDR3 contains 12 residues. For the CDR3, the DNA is TGTGCCAGCACCGCGACGGGGGCCAAGGAATTGTTC. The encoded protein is CASTATGAKELF.

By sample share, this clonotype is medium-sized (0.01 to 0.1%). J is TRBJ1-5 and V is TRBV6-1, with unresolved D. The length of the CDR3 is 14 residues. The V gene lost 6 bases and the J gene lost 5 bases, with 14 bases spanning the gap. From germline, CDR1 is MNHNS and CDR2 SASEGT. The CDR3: CASSRGPPDQPQHF. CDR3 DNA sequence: TGTGCCAGCAGCCGAGGACCGCCGGATCAGCCCCAGCATTTT.

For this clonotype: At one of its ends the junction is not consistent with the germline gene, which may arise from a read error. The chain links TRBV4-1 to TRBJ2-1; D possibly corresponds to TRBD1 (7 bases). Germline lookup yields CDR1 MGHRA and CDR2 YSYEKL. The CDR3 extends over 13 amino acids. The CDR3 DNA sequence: TGCGCCAGCAACCAAGTCAGGGGGGATGAGCAGTTCTTC. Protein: CASNQVRGDEQFF.

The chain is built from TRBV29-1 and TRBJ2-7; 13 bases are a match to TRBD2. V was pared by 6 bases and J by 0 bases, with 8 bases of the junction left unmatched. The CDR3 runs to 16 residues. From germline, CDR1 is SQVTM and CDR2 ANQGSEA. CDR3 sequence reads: CSVTGTSGTSSYEQYF. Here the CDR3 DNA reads TGCAGCGTGACCGGGACTAGCGGGACGAGCTCCTACGAGCAGTACTTC.

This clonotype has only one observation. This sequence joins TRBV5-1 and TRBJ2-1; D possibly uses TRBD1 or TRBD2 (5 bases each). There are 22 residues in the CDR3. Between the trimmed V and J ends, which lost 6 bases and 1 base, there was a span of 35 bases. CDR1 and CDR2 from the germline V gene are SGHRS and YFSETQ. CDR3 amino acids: CASTSADWGKRGFTGSYNEQFF. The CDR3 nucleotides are TGCGCCAGCACCTCCGCGGACTGGGGGAAAAGAGGGTTTACCGGGTCCTACAATGAGCAGTTCTTC.

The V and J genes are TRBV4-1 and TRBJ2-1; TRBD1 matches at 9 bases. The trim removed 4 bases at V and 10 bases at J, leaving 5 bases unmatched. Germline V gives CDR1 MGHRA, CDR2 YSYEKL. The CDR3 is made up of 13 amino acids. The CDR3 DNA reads TGCGCCAGCAGCCGGTCCGGGACAGGGGAGCAGTTCTTC. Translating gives CASSRSGTGEQFF.

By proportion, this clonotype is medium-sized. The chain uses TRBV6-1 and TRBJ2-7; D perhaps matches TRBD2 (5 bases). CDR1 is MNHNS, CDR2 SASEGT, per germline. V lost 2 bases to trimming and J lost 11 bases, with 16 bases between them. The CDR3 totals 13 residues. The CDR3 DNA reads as TGTGCCAGCAGTGAAAATAGAGAGCGGAAGAAGTACTTC. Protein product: CASSENRERKKYF.

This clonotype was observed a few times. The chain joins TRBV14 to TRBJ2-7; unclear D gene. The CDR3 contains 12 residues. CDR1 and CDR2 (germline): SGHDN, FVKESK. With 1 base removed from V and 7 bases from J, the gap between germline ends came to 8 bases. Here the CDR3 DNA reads TGTGCCAGCAGCCAAGTTGCTCAAGAGCAGTACTTC. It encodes CASSQVAQEQYF.

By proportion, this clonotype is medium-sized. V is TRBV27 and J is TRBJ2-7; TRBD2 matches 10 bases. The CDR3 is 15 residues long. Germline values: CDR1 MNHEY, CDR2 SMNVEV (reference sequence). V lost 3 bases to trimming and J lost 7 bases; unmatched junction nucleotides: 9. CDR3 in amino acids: CASSLLAGGLREQYF. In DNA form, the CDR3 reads TGTGCCAGCAGTTTGTTAGCGGGAGGATTGAGAGAGCAGTACTTC.

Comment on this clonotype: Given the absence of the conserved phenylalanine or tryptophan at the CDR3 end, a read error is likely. The CDR3 is CASSWGTAGANVLTS. As DNA, the CDR3 is TGTGCCAGCAGTTGGGGTACTGCGGGGGCCAACGTCCTGACTTCC. The chain combines TRBV27 with TRBJ2-6; D gene ambiguous. CDR3 length: 15 residues. The V gene's germline CDR1 is MNHEY and CDR2 SMNVEV (reference sequence). V gave up 4 bases and J gave up 4 bases, with 11 bases separating them.

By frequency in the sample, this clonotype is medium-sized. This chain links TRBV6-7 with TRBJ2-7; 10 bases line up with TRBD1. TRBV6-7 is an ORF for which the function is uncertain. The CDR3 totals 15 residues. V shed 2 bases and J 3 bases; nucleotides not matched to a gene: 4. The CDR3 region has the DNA TGTGCCAGCAGTTACATCTGGACAGGGGGCTACGAGCAGTACTTC. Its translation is CASSYIWTGGYEQYF.

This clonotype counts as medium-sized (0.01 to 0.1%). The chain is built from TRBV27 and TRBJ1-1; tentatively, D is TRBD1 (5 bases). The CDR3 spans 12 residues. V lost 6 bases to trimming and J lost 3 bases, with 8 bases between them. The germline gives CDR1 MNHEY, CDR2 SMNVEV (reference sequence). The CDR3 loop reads CASRVGDTEAFF. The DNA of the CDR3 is TGTGCCAGCAGAGTGGGGGACACTGAAGCTTTCTTT.

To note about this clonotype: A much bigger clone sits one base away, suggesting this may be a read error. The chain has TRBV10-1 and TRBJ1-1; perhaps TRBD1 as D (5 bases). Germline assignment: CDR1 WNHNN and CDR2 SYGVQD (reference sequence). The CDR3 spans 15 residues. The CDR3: CAGSEKRGRGTEAFF. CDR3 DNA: TGCGCCGGCAGTGAGAAGAGGGGCCGGGGCACTGAAGCTTTCTTT.

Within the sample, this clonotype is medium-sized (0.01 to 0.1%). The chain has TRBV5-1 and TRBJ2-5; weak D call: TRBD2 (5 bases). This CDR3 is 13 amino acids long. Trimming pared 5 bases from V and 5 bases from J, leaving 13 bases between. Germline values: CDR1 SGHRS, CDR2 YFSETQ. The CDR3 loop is CASRGTGRETQYF. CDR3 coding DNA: TGCGCCAGCAGAGGAACGGGAAGGGAGACCCAGTACTTC.

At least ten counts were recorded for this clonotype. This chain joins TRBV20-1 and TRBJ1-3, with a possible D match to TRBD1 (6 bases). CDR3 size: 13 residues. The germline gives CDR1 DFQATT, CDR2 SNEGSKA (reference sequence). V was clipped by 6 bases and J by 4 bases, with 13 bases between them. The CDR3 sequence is CSANEGVGNTIYF. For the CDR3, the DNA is TGCAGTGCGAACGAGGGGGTCGGAAACACCATATATTTT.

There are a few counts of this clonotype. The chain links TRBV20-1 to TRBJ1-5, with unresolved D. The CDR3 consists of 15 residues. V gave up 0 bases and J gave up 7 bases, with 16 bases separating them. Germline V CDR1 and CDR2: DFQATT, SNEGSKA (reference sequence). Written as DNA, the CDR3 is TGCAGTGCTAGAGATAATGGCGGCCTCGGCCAGCCCCAGCATTTT. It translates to CSARDNGGLGQPQHF.

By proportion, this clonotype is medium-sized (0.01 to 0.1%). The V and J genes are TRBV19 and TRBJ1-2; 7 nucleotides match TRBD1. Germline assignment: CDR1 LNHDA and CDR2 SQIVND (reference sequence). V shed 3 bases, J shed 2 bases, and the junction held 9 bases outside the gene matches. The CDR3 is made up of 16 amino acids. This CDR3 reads CASSIPIGGRNYGYTF. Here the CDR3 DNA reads TGTGCCAGTAGTATCCCTATAGGGGGCAGGAACTATGGCTACACCTTC. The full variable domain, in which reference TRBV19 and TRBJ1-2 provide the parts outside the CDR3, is DGGITQSPKYLFRKEGQNVTLSCEQNLNHDAMYWYRQDPGQGLRLIYYSQIVNDFQKGDIAEGYSVSREKKESFPLTVTSAQKNPTAFYLCASSIPIGGRNYGYTFGSGTRLTVV.

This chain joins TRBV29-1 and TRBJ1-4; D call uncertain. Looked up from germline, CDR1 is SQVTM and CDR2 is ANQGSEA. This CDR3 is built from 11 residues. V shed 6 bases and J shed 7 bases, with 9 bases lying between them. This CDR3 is CSVQDGEKLFF. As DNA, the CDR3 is TGCAGCGTGCAGGACGGTGAAAAACTGTTTTTT. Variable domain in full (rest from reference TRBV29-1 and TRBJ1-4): SAVISQKPSRDICQRGTSLTIQCQVDSQVTMMFWYRQQPGQSLTLIATANQGSEATYESGFVIDKFPISRPNLTFSTLTVSNMSPEDSSIYLCSVQDGEKLFFGSGTQLSVL.

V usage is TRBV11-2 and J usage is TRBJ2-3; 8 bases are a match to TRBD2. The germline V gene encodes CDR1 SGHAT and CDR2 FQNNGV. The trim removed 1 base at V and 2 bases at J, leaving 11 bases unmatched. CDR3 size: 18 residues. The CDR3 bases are TGTGCCAGCAGCTTAGTTAGTTCGGCGGGAGGCACCACAGATACGCAGTATTTT. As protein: CASSLVSSAGGTTDTQYF.